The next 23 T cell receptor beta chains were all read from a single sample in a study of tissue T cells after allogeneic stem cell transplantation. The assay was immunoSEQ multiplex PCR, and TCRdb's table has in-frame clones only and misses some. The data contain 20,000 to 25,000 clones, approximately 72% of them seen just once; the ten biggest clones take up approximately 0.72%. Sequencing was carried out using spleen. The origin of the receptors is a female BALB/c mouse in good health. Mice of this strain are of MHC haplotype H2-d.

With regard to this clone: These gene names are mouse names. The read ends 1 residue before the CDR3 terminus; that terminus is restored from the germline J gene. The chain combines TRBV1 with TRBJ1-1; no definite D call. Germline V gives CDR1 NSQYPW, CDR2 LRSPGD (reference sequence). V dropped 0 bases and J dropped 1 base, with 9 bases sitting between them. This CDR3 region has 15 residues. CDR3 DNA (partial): TGCACCTGCAGTGCAGAGGTGGCACAAAACACAGAAGTCTTC. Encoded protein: CTCSAEVAQNTEVF. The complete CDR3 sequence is CTCSAEVAQNTEVFF.

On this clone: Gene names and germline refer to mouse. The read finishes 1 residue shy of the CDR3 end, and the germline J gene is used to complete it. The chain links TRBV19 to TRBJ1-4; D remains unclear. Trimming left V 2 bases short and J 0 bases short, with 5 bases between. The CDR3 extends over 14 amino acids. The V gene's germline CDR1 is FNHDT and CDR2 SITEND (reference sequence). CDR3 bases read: TGTGCCAGCAGTATCCCCATTTCCAACGAAAGATTATTT. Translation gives CASSIPISNERLF. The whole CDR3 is CASSIPISNERLFF.

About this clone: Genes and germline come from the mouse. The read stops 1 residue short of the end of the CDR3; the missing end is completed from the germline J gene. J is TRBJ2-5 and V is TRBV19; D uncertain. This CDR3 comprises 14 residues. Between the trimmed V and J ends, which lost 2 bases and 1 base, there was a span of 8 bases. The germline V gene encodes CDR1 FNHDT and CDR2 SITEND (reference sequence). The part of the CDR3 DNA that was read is TGTGCCAGCAGTATGTCGGGATACCAAGACACCCAGTAC. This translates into CASSMSGYQDTQY. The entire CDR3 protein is CASSMSGYQDTQYF.

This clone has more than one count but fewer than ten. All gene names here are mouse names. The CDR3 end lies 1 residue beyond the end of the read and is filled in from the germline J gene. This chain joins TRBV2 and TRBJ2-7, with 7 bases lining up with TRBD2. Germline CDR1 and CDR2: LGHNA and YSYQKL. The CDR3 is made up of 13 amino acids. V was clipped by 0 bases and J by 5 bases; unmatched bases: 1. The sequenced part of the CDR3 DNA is TGTGCCAGCAGCCAAGAGGGGGGGGATGAACAGTAC. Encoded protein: CASSQEGGDEQY. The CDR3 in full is CASSQEGGDEQYF.

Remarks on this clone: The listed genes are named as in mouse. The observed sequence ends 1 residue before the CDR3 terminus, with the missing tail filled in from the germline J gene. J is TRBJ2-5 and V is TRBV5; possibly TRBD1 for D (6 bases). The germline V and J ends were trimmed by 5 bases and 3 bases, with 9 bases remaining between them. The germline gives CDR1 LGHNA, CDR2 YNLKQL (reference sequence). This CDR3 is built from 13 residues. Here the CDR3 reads CASSWDNQDTQYF. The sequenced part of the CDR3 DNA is TGTGCCAGCAGCTGGGACAATCAAGACACCCAGTAC.

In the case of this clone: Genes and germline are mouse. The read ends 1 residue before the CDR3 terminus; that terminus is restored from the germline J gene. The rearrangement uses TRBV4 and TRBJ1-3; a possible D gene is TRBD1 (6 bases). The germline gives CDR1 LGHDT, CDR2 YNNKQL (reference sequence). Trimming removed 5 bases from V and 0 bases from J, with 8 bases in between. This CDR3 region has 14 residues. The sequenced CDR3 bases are TGTGCCAGCAGCAGGGACATTTCTGGAAATACGCTCTAT. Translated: CASSRDISGNTLY. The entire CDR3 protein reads CASSRDISGNTLYF.

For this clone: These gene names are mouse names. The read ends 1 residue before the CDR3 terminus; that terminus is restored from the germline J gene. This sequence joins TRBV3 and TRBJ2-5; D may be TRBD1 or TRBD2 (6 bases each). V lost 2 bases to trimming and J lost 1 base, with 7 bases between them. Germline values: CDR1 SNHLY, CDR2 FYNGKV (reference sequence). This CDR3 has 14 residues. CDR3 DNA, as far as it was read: TGTGCCAGCAGCTTAAGGGGGGACCAAGACACCCAGTAC. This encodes CASSLRGDQDTQY. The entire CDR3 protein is CASSLRGDQDTQYF.

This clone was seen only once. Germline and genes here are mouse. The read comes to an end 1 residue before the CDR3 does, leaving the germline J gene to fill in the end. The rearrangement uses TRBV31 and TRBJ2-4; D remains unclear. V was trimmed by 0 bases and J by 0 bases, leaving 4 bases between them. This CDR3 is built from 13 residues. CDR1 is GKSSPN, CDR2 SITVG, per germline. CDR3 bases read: TGTGCCTGGAGTCTTCGGAGTCAAAACACCTTGTAC. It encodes CAWSLRSQNTLY. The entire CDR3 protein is CAWSLRSQNTLYF.

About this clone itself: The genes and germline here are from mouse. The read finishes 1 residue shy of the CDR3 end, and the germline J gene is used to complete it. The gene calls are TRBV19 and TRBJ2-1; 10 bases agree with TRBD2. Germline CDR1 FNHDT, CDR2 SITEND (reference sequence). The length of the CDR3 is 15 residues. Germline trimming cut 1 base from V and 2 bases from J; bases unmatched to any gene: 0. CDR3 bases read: TGTGCCAGCAGTATAACTGGGGGGGACTATGCTGAGCAGTTC. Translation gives CASSITGGDYAEQF. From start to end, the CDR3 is CASSITGGDYAEQFF.

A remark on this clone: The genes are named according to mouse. CDR3 sequence: CASGDGGTENSDYTF. The sequenced part of the CDR3 DNA is TGTGCCAGCGGTGATGGCGGGACGGAGAACTCCGACTACACC. The chain employs TRBV13-2 and TRBJ1-2; possibly TRBD1 for D (5 bases). The read ends 1 residue early relative to the CDR3; the germline J gene fills the gap. Germline loops: CDR1 NNHNN, CDR2 SYGAGS (reference sequence). Between the trimmed V and J ends, which lost 0 bases and 2 bases, there was a span of 11 bases. The CDR3 length is 15 residues.

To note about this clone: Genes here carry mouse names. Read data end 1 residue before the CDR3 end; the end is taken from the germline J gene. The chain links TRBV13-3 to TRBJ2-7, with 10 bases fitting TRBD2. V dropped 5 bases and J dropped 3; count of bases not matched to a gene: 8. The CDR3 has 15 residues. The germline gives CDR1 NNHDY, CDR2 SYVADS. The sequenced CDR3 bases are TGTGCCAGCAGACACACCGGGACTGGGGACTATGAACAGTAC. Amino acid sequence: CASRHTGTGDYEQY. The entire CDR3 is CASRHTGTGDYEQYF.

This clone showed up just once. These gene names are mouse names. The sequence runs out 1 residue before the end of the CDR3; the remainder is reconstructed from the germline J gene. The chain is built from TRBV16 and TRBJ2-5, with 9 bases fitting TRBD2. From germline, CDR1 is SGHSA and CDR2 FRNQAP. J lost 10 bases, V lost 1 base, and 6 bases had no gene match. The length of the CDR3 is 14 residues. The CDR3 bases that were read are TGTGCAAGCAGCTTAGGTTCTGGGGGGGACCCCCAGTAC. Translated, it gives CASSLGSGGDPQY. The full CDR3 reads CASSLGSGGDPQYF.

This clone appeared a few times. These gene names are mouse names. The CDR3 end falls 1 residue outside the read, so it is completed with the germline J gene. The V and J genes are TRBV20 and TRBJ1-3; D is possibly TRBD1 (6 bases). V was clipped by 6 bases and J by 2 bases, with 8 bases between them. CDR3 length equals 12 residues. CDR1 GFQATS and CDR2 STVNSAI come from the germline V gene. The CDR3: CGAGTTGNTLYF. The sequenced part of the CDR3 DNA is TGTGGTGCAGGGACAACTGGAAATACGCTCTAT.

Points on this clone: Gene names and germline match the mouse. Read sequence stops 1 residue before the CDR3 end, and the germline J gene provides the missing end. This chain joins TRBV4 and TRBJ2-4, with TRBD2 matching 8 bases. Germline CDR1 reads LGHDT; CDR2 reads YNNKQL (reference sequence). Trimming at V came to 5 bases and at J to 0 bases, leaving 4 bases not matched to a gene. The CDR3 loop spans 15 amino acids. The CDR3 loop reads CASSQGLVSQNTLYF. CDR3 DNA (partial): TGTGCCAGCAGCCAGGGACTGGTTAGTCAAAACACCTTGTAC. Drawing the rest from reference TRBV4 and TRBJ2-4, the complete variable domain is ETAVFQTPNYHVTQVGNEVSFNCKQTLGHDTMYWYKQDSKKLLKIMFSYNNKQLIVNETVPRRFSPQSSDKAHLNLRIKSVEPEDSAVYLCASSQGLVSQNTLYFGAGTRLSVL.

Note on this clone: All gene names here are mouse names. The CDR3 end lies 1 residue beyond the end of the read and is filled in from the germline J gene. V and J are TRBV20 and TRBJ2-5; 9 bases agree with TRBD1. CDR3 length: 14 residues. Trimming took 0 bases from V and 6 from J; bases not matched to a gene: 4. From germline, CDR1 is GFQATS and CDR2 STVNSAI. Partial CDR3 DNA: TGTGGTGCTAGGGATCGGGGGACAGGGGACACCCAGTAC. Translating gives CGARDRGTGDTQY. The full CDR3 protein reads CGARDRGTGDTQYF.

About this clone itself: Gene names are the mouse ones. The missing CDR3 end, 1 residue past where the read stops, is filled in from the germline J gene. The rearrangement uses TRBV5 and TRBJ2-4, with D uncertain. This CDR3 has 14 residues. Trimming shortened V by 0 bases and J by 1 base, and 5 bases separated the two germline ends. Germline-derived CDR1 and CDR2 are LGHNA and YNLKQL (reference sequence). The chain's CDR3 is CASSQDLRQNTLYF. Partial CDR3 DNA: TGTGCCAGCAGCCAAGACTTGCGTCAAAACACCTTGTAC.

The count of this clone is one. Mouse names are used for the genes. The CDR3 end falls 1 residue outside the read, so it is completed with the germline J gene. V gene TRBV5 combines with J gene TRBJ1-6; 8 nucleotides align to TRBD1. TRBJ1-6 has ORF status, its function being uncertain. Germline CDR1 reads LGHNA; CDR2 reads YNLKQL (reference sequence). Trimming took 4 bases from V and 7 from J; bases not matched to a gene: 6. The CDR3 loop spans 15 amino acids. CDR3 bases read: TGTGCCAGCAGCCCTCGGACAGGGTGGAATTCGCCCCTCTAC. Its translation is CASSPRTGWNSPLY. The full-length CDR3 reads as CASSPRTGWNSPLYF.

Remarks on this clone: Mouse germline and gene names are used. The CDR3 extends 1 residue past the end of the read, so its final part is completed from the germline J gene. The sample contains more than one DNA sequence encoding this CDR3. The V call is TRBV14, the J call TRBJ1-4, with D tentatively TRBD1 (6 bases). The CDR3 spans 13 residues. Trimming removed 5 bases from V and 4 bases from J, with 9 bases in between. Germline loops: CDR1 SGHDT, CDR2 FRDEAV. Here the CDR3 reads CASSRDINERLFF. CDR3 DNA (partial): TGTGCCAGCAGCCGGGACATCAACGAAAGATTATTT.

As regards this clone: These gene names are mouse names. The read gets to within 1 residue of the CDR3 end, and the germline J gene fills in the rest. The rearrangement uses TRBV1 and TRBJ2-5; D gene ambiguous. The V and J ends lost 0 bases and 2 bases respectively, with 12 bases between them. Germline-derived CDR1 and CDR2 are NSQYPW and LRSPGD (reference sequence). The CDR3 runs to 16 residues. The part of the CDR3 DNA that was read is TGCACCTGCAGTGCAGAACGGGCGCCGGGCCAAGACACCCAGTAC. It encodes CTCSAERAPGQDTQY. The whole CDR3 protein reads CTCSAERAPGQDTQYF.

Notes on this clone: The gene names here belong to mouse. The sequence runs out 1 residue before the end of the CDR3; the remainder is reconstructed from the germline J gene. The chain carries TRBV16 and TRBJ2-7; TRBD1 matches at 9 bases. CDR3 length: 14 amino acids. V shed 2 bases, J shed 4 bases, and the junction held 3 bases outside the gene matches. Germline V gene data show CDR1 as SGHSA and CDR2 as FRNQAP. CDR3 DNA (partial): TGTGCAAGCAGCTTACTGACAGGGGGATATGAACAGTAC. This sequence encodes CASSLLTGGYEQY. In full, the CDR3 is CASSLLTGGYEQYF.

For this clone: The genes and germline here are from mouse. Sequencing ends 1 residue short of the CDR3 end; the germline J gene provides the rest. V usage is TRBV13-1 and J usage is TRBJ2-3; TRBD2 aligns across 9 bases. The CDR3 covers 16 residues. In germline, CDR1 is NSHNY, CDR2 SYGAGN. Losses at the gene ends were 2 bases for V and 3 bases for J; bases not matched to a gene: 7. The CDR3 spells CASSDLGGIGAETLYF. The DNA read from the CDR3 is TGTGCCAGCAGTGACCTGGGGGGGATAGGGGCAGAAACGCTGTAT.

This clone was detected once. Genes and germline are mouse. This chain's CDR3 is CASSQGQGGNTLYF. The part of the CDR3 DNA that was read is TGTGCCAGCAGCCAGGGACAGGGAGGGAACACCTTGTAC. The gene calls are TRBV5 and TRBJ2-4; TRBD1 matches at 9 bases. The observed sequence ends 1 residue before the CDR3 terminus, with the missing tail filled in from the germline J gene. The CDR3 runs to 14 residues. CDR1 LGHNA and CDR2 YNLKQL come from the germline V gene (reference sequence). V was clipped by 3 bases and J by 6 bases; unmatched bases: 4.

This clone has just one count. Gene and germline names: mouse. CDR3 DNA, as far as it was read: TGTGCTAGCAGTTCCGGGACAGGGGCCAACGAAAGATTATTT. This encodes CASSSGTGANERLF. In full, the CDR3 reads CASSSGTGANERLFF. This chain uses TRBV17 with TRBJ1-4, with 10 bases matching TRBD1. The read stops 1 residue short of the end of the CDR3; the missing end is completed from the germline J gene. Germline V gene sequence: CDR1 MNHDT, CDR2 YYDKIL. Germline trimming cut 5 bases from V and 3 bases from J; bases unmatched to any gene: 3. The CDR3 loop spans 15 amino acids.